The T cell receptor beta chain described here comes from a study of molecular identifiers for immune sequencing clone quantification. Study results and limitations: Sharing of a barcode by identical TCR molecules could cause highly expanded clone sizes to be underestimated. In naive cells, clones above 20 RNA copies held under 1% of molecules, whereas in effector cells they held over 98%.

CDR1 and CDR2 from the germline V gene are SGHAT and FQNNGV. Trimming pared 1 base from V and 9 bases from J, leaving 10 bases between. The length of the CDR3 is 14 residues. Libraries for naive CD8 T cells, which were made from approximately 20,000 to 980,000 sorted cells, drew on 10%, 30% or 50% of the RNA. CD8+CD4-CCR7+CD45RA+ cells were sorted as naive CD8 T cells. In TCRdb, the PCR reads were re-called with MiXCR into one record per CDR3 protein. Of some 650,000 distinct CDR3 sequences in the sample, 15% to 20% were seen once. Details on this clonotype: What it binds is unknown.

Material: naive CD8+ T cells from blood, with Jurkat cell RNA spiked in. Subset denoted: FACS-sorted CD8+CD4-CCR7+CD45RA+ naive T cells. This receptor was obtained from a human donor in good health. Some libraries in this study had Jurkat cell RNA spiked in. The genes are TRBV11-2 and TRBJ2-6; D remains unclear. As DNA, the CDR3 is TGTGCCAGCAGCTTAGCCGGTACTGGCAACGTCCTGACTTTC. This sequence encodes CASSLAGTGNVLTF.